The T cell receptor (beta chain) described here comes from a study of lymphopenia after photon versus proton radiotherapy (dated by TCRdb to the late 2010s). For context, the study as a whole: In patients with gastrointestinal tumors who developed high-grade lymphopenia, the study compared the immunological effects of photon radiation therapy with those of proton radiation therapy. A cohort of around 21 patients with gastrointestinal tumors who received either photon or proton therapy and subsequently developed lymphopenia was included. The goal of the study was to characterize the differences between the two radiation modalities in how they affect the immune system.

The junction shows trimming of 6 bases on V and 9 bases on J, plus 23 bases between the germline ends. CDR1 and CDR2, looked up from the germline V gene (reference sequence), are WNHNN and SYGVQD. There are 15 amino acids in the CDR3, from cysteine to phenylalanine inclusive. Only CDR3 DNA remains: 45 bases, in frame from the first base. Library preparation was by the immunoSEQ multiplex PCR assay. Alongside multiparametric flow cytometry, deep sequencing of rearranged TCR beta loci was used to profile the T cell repertoires. TCRdb retrieved this table from immuneACCESS and kept in-frame rearrangements only. Not all clones are present; in checked studies, unresolved V genes account for under half, and no reason is known for the remainder. The sample table lists about 65,000 clones, over 70% of them with a count of one. 11% of the sample rests with the top ten. Findings and caveats that apply to the study as a whole: Among patients across the cohort who died, overall survival time showed an inverse correlation with a larger post-nadir drop in TCR diversity. During treatment, patients who received proton therapy stayed relatively stable, whereas patients who received photon therapy lost naive T cells and TCR diversity and gained effector/memory populations. After the lymphocyte count nadir, repertoires from photon-treated patients showed oligoclonal expansion, particularly of CD8+ Temra cells, and this expansion drove the decline in diversity. The survival association was assessed only in patients who died, and the authors presented better survival with proton therapy as a possibility rather than a demonstrated result.

Details on this clone: This clone's antigen is unknown. No base quality values were provided; no much bigger clone lies one nucleotide off.

The rearrangement combines TRBV10-1 with TRBJ1-2, and possibly TRBD1, on 6 matching bases. The sequence was collected from a man at least 80 years old with esophageal cancer. Specimen: peripheral blood, collected from a patient treated with proton-based radiotherapy. DNA sequence: TGCGCCAGCAGACCCCTAGGGGGGGGCGCGGATAGCTACACCTTC. It translates as CASRPLGGGADSYTF.